One T cell receptor beta chain is described in this entry. The antigen remains unidentified. The data were obtained in a study of vaccination and CD4 T cells after COVID-19. Overall study results and limits: Relatively few convalescent patients were studied; early post-infection timepoints were not included.

The treatment denotes: approximately nine-day PBMC culture with coronavirus spike peptide pools or control peptides (ViraFEST assay). With the Oncomine TCR Beta short-read assay, DNA from cultured CD4+ T cells was sequenced. TCRdb re-called the PCR reads through MiXCR, storing one row per CDR3 protein. The sample shows 15,000 to 20,000 distinct CDR3 sequences, roughly half of them seen only once. V gave up 3 bases and J gave up 1 base, with 6 bases separating them. The CDR3 totals 14 residues. Germline values: CDR1 LNHDA, CDR2 SQIVND (reference sequence). V is TRBV19 and J is TRBJ2-2; no definite D call. This receptor was identified in a human donor who had recovered from COVID-19. The source material was CD4+ T cells from blood, cultured in vitro, sampled before SARS-CoV-2 vaccination. The CDR3 DNA follows: TGTGCCAGTAGTATCAGTCGGAACACCGGGGAGCTGTTTTTT. Residues: CASSISRNTGELFF.